The clone carrying this TCR beta chain turned up a few times. Its antigen is unknown. These data come from a study of cytomegalovirus exposure and HLA in healthy donors. Amplification used 60 Vbeta primers and 13 Jbeta primers. The protocol was immunoSEQ multiplex PCR, while the TCRdb copy is restricted to in-frame clones and leaves out a portion. The sample has over 75,000 clones; about 75% are singletons. This CDR3 region has 13 residues. In germline, CDR1 is SGHAT, CDR2 FQNNGV. V lost 1 base, J lost 4 bases, and 7 bases lay in between. Study-level results: Indistinguishable V segments such as TRBV6-2 and TRBV6-3 were excluded.

What was sequenced was PBMCs. V usage is TRBV11-2 and J usage is TRBJ2-5, with D perhaps matching TRBD2 (5 bases). The TCR was taken from a man aged 40-55 years in good health and CMV-seropositive. The CDR3 DNA reads as TGTGCCAGCAGCTTAGGGGCGGGAGAGACCCAGTACTTC. This translates into CASSLGAGETQYF. The full variable domain, with the rest looked up from reference TRBV11-2 and TRBJ2-5, is EAGVAQSPRYKIIEKRQSVAFWCNPISGHATLYWYQQILGQGPKLLIQFQNNGVVDDSQLPKDRFSAERLKGVDSTLKIQPAKLEDSAVYLCASSLGAGETQYFGPGTRLLVL.